This T cell receptor beta chain appears in the sequencing data of a study of T cell responses to AZD1222 COVID-19 vaccine. In the study overall: Timing groups of about 4 and about 12 weeks for second doses were pooled.

Some clones are missing from TCRdb's copy, which holds only in-frame ones; the method was immunoSEQ multiplex PCR. Among about 78,000 clones listed, roughly 80% were seen once. Study conclusions and caveats: Dominant CD4 TCR responses targeted spike regions 160-218 and 743-854. In a largely white British group with more females than males, clonal diversity was possibly underestimated.

On this clone: Its antigen remains unidentified.

Looked up from germline, CDR1 is LGHDT and CDR2 is YNNKEL (reference sequence). Trimming at V came to 5 bases and at J to 4 bases, leaving 12 bases not matched to a gene. The CDR3 contains 17 residues. The chain employs TRBV3-1 (or the pseudogene TRBV3-2) and TRBJ2-1, with 9 bases lining up with TRBD2. This specimen consisted of peripheral blood, obtained on day 0 of AZD1222 vaccination. The source of this sequence is an adult in good health. The CDR3, as DNA: TGTGCCAGCAGCGGAGGAGTCCTAGCGGGGATATACAATGAGCAGTTCTTC. Its protein is CASSGGVLAGIYNEQFF.